Given below is one TCR beta chain in context. What it binds is not known. 60 Vbeta and 13 Jbeta primers were used in PCR. The protocol was immunoSEQ multiplex PCR, while the TCRdb copy is restricted to in-frame clones and leaves out a portion. The data contain 200,000 or so clones, approximately 80% of them singletons. V was pared by 1 base and J by 3 bases, with 13 bases between. Germline-derived CDR1 and CDR2 are GTSNPN and SVGIG (reference sequence). The CDR3 loop spans 14 amino acids. This entry is derived from a study of cytomegalovirus exposure and HLA in healthy donors. Study-wide background: The Caucasian-associated ancestry cluster contained 81% of the 300 to 400 genotyped donors. Study-level results: CMV serostatus stood as the only immune exposure information on hand.

The specimen sequenced was PBMCs. The gene calls are TRBV30 and TRBJ2-7, with a weak D call TRBD1 (7 bases). The TCR originated in a boy under 10 years old in good health and CMV-seronegative. The CDR3: CAWSGVRGVYEQYF. The CDR3, as DNA: TGTGCCTGGAGTGGGGTCAGGGGGGTCTACGAGCAGTACTTC.